This TCR beta chain was obtained from a study of OX40 agonist ivuxolimab in advanced cancers. Findings of the study overall: At doses 0.1 to 3.0 mg/kg, CD4+ and CD8+ clones expanded. Also showing low normalized T-cell clonal expansion were some of the nonresponders.

Some clones are missing from TCRdb's copy, which holds only in-frame ones; the method was immunoSEQ multiplex PCR. The table includes around 25,000 clones, 84% detected once. J was trimmed by 2 bases and V by 3 bases; bases with no gene match: 3. There are 15 residues in the CDR3. Per germline, CDR1 SEHNR and CDR2 FQNEAQ (reference sequence). Enrollment shut out patients with autoimmune disease history or systemic immunosuppression. On this clone: As yet, its antigen is unknown.

V and J are TRBV7-9 and TRBJ2-2, with 7 nucleotides matching TRBD2. The specimen comprised CD4+ or CD8+ T cells sorted from blood, sampled in a trial of the OX40 agonist ivuxolimab. This clonotype was obtained from an adult with an advanced solid tumor such as melanoma, head and neck, liver or kidney cancer. This CDR3 is CASSLSGDNTGELFF. In nucleotides, the CDR3 is TGTGCCAGCAGCTTGAGCGGGGACAACACCGGGGAGCTGTTTTTT.